The 18 T cell receptor beta chains in this list originate from one sample, sequenced in a study of T cell clonotyping in hematopoietic cell transplantation. Clones were read by immunoSEQ multiplex PCR, and TCRdb kept only the in-frame ones, dropping some. The sample has about 3,400 clones; around 80% are singletons. Sample: peripheral blood mononuclear cells, taken at the time of graft-versus-host disease after allogeneic stem cell transplant. These receptor sequences come from a female patient in her forties or fifties who had an allogeneic stem cell transplant from an unrelated donor, so the T cells may come from the graft donor. Some clones in this sample may be carry-over from other donors' samples.

This clone was observed once. The chain is built from TRBV5-1 and TRBJ1-6; 7 nucleotides line up with TRBD1. This CDR3 has 14 residues. V shed 3 bases, J shed 6 bases, and the junction held 3 bases outside the gene matches. Germline-derived CDR1 and CDR2 are SGHRS and YFSETQ. The CDR3 sequence is CASSSGQPNSPLHF. CDR3 in DNA: TGCGCCAGCAGCTCGGGACAGCCTAATTCACCCCTCCACTTT.

CDR3 nucleotide sequence: TGTGCCAGCAGCCGCGTTTTAGGCCCCGAGCAGTACTTC. Its protein is CASSRVLGPEQYF. V is TRBV6-5 and J is TRBJ2-7; D unclear. Trimming left V 6 bases short and J 6 bases short, with 15 bases between. The CDR3 is 13 residues long. Germline V gene lookup returns CDR1 MNHEY and CDR2 SVGAGI.

This clone was seen just once. V usage is TRBV7-9 and J usage is TRBJ2-7; D not certain. In germline, CDR1 is SEHNR, CDR2 FQNEAQ (reference sequence). V was shortened by 1 base and J by 3 bases, with 10 bases between the two germline ends. The CDR3 extends over 14 amino acids. This CDR3 is CASSLGAGLYEQYF. In nucleotides, the CDR3 is TGTGCCAGCAGCTTAGGGGCTGGCCTCTACGAGCAGTACTTC.

The chain combines TRBV7-3 with TRBJ2-2; TRBD1 matches 7 bases. Germline assignment: CDR1 SGHTA and CDR2 FQGTGA. Trimming cost V 8 bases and J 2 bases; bases outside gene matches: 14. The CDR3 covers 17 residues. The CDR3 nucleotides read TGTGCCAGCCTGGGAGCCCGGGACAGTCAAAACACCGGGGAGCTGTTTTTT. Amino acids: CASLGARDSQNTGELFF.

CDR3 protein: CASSRDRGYEGYTF. CDR3 nucleotide sequence: TGTGCCAGCAGCCGGGACAGGGGGTATGAAGGCTACACCTTC. The chain employs TRBV11-1 and TRBJ1-2; TRBD1 aligns across 11 bases. CDR3 length equals 14 residues. Germline V lookup: CDR1 SGHAT, CDR2 FQDESV (reference sequence). Trimming removed 5 bases from V and 8 bases from J; junction bases left unmatched: 7. The full variable domain, its missing parts supplied by reference TRBV11-1 and TRBJ1-2, is EAEVAQSPRYKITEKSQAVAFWCDPISGHATLYWYRQILGQGPELLVQFQDESVVDDSQLPKDRFSAERLKGVDSTLKIQPAELGDSAMYLCASSRDRGYEGYTFGSGTRLTVV.

The genes are TRBV19 and TRBJ2-1, with 14 bases aligning to TRBD2. V lost 3 bases and J lost 9; bases outside the gene matches: 4. The CDR3 is 15 residues long. Germline-derived CDR1 and CDR2 are LNHDA and SQIVND (reference sequence). In DNA form, the CDR3 reads TGTGCCAGTAGTATGACTAGCGGGGGGGCCAGTGAGCAGTTCTTC. It is translated as CASSMTSGGASEQFF.

The V gene is TRBV14, the J gene TRBJ2-5; D gene ambiguous. With 3 bases removed from V and 7 bases from J, the gap between germline ends came to 9 bases. CDR1 and CDR2 (germline): SGHDN, FVKESK. The CDR3 has 12 amino acids. Here the CDR3 reads CASSHNLGTQYF. The CDR3 nucleotides are TGTGCCAGCAGCCATAACTTGGGGACCCAGTACTTC.

The J gene is TRBJ2-5, the V gene TRBV7-2; D might be TRBD2 (5 bases). This CDR3 comprises 14 residues. V was trimmed by 8 bases and J by 5 bases, leaving 18 bases between them. Germline V lookup: CDR1 SGHTA, CDR2 FQGNSA. The CDR3 region has the DNA TGTGCCAGCCGTAAAACGCGGGCTGGGGAGACCCAGTACTTC. This codes for CASRKTRAGETQYF.

J is TRBJ2-3 and V is TRBV29-1; either TRBD1 or TRBD2 may supply D (6 bases each). This CDR3 contains 13 residues. Germline CDR1 and CDR2: SQVTM and ANQGSEA. The germline V and J ends were trimmed by 3 bases and 4 bases, with 11 bases remaining between them. The CDR3 DNA is TGCAGCGTTGATCGGGGGCGCGCAGATACGCAGTATTTT. It is translated as CSVDRGRADTQYF.

The sample holds one count of this clone. This chain uses TRBV19 with TRBJ1-1; D call uncertain. The germline V gene has CDR1 LNHDA and CDR2 SQIVND (reference sequence). The CDR3 is 14 residues long. V shed 1 base and J shed 4 bases, with 10 bases lying between them. CDR3 in DNA: TGTGCCAGTAGTATAGGCCCCCTGACCACTGAAGCTTTCTTT. This encodes CASSIGPLTTEAFF.

The V and J genes are TRBV19 and TRBJ2-2; no clear D. V lost 5 bases to trimming and J lost 6 bases, with 4 bases between them. Germline V lookup: CDR1 LNHDA, CDR2 SQIVND (reference sequence). The CDR3 contains 11 residues. Here the CDR3 DNA reads TGTGCCAGTAGTCCACCCGGGGAGCTGTTTTTT. This translates into CASSPPGELFF.

The J gene is TRBJ2-1, the V gene TRBV11-3; tentatively, D is TRBD2 (5 bases). V lost 1 base and J lost 2, with 12 bases in between. CDR3 length: 16 amino acids. The germline CDR1 and CDR2 sequences are SGHNT and YENEEA. CDR3 sequence: CASSLGPWTPYNEQFF. CDR3 coding DNA: TGTGCCAGCAGCTTAGGGCCTTGGACTCCCTACAATGAGCAGTTCTTC.

This sequence joins TRBV5-4 and TRBJ2-6; D unclear. Per germline, CDR1 SGHNT and CDR2 YYREEE (reference sequence). Between the trimmed V and J ends, which lost 1 base and 1 base, there was a span of 12 bases. CDR3 size: 17 residues. CDR3: CASSLSGSESGANVLTF. CDR3 bases: TGTGCCAGCAGCTTGTCCGGGTCTGAATCTGGGGCCAACGTCCTGACTTTC. Filled out from reference TRBV5-4 and TRBJ2-6, the complete variable domain reads ETGVTQSPTHLIKTRGQQVTLRCSSQSGHNTVSWYQQALGQGPQFIFQYYREEENGRGNFPPRFSGLQFPNYSSELNVNALELDDSALYLCASSLSGSESGANVLTFGAGSRLTVL.

V gene TRBV4-1 combines with J gene TRBJ2-7; 7 nucleotides align to TRBD1. Trimming cost V 4 bases and J 2 bases; bases outside gene matches: 5. Germline-derived CDR1 and CDR2 are MGHRA and YSYEKL. The CDR3 length is 14 residues. The CDR3 nucleotides are TGCGCCAGCAGCCTGGACAGGACCGCCTACGAGCAGTACTTC. This sequence encodes CASSLDRTAYEQYF.

V is TRBV4-2 and J is TRBJ1-6; D possibly corresponds to TRBD1 (5 bases). CDR3 size: 17 residues. V lost 2 bases and J lost 8, with 19 bases in between. Per germline, CDR1 LGHNA and CDR2 YNFKEQ. For the CDR3, the DNA is TGTGCCAGCAGCCAACTGGCCGTACGGGGGTTCTATTCACCCCTCCACTTT. Amino acids: CASSQLAVRGFYSPLHF.

The genes are TRBV9 and TRBJ2-7, with D perhaps TRBD2 (5 bases). V was trimmed by 0 bases and J by 6 bases, leaving 16 bases between them. Germline assignment: CDR1 SGDLS and CDR2 YYNGEE. The CDR3 is made up of 15 amino acids. CDR3 nucleotides: TGTGCCAGCAGCGTAGCTCCTGAGCTGGGGAGCGAGCAGTACTTC. Its translation is CASSVAPELGSEQYF.

The V call is TRBV6-1, the J call TRBJ2-5; tentatively, D is TRBD1 or TRBD2 (5 bases each). The V gene lost 1 base and the J gene lost 1 base, with 10 bases spanning the gap. From germline, CDR1 is MNHNS and CDR2 SASEGT. The CDR3 length is 15 residues. The CDR3 DNA follows: TGTGCCAGCAGTGAAGGGTGGGGGATCCAAGAGACCCAGTACTTC. Residues: CASSEGWGIQETQYF.

The chain carries TRBV27 and TRBJ2-7; D is undetermined. Trimming took 0 bases from V and 0 from J, leaving 12 bases between them. The CDR3 has 16 residues. CDR1 and CDR2 from the germline V gene are MNHEY and SMNVEV (reference sequence). The CDR3 coding sequence is TGTGCCAGCAGTTTATCACCTTTGCCTAGCTCCTACGAGCAGTACTTC. Translating it yields CASSLSPLPSSYEQYF.